These T cell receptor beta chains were read from a single sample in a study of human T cells and chemical hapten exposure. TCRdb used MiXCR to reprocess the RACE reads, holding one entry per CDR3 protein. The sample lists roughly 64,000 distinct CDR3 sequences, 11% occurring once. The specimen was whole blood, collected in connection with sensitization to the hapten diphenylcyclopropenone (DPC). The receptors stem from a woman aged 25 to 45 with alopecia areata. Some clones in this sample may be carry-over from other donors' samples. CDR3s include the opening cysteine and the closing phenylalanine or tryptophan. A D gene is named only where the DNA matches it firmly. A clone size is listed for some rows: how often the clone was seen (once, few, many), or a class if it is expanded.

V gene	J gene	clone size	D gene	CDR3 DNA	CDR3 protein
TRBV14	TRBJ1-2	-	TRBD1	TGTGCCAGCAGCCCCCCCGGAGCAGGACAGGGTGATGGCTACACCTTC	CASSPPGAGQGDGYTF
TRBV12-3/TRBV12-4	TRBJ2-7	many	-	TGTGCCAGCAGTGACACCTTCACGGAGCAGTACTTC	CASSDTFTEQYF
TRBV11-2	TRBJ2-7	few	-	TGTGCCAGCAGCTTAGGGTCCGGGTACGAGCAGTACTTC	CASSLGSGYEQYF
TRBV15	TRBJ2-2	-	-	TGTGCCACCAGCAGACTGGGGCGGGAGCTGTTTTTT	CATSRLGRELFF
TRBV29-1	TRBJ2-3	many	-	TGCAGCGGGTGTCCGGGCCAAGGGGTGGGGGTCACAGATACGCAGTATTTT	CSGCPGQGVGVTDTQYF
TRBV6-2/TRBV6-3	TRBJ1-4	-	TRBD1	TGTGCCAGCAGTCACCCCGGGACAGGGAATGAAAAACTGTTTTTT	CASSHPGTGNEKLFF
TRBV7-6	TRBJ1-1	-	-	TGTGCCAGCAGCTTAGCACCAAGGGAAGCTGAAGGGTGGACTGAAGCTTTCTTT	CASSLAPREAEGWTEAFF
TRBV7-9	TRBJ2-7	-	-	TGTGCCAGCAGCTCGGCCGGGTCCCAATCGGGGAAGCAGTACTTC	CASSSAGSQSGKQYF
TRBV5-8	TRBJ1-5	-	-	TGTGCCAGCAGCTTGGTTACCCGGACCAGTAGCAATCAGCCCCAGCATTTT	CASSLVTRTSSNQPQHF
TRBV6-2/TRBV6-3	TRBJ2-5	few	TRBD2	TGTGCCAGCAGTTACAAGGGACTAGCGGGGCTCCCGGTGACCCAGTACTTC	CASSYKGLAGLPVTQYF
TRBV4-3	TRBJ2-1	few	TRBD2	TGCGCCAGCAGCCAGCGCGCTAGCGGCCCGGGGAATGAGCAGTTCTTC	CASSQRASGPGNEQFF
TRBV7-6	TRBJ2-3	few	TRBD2	TGTGCCAGCAGCGCAGCGGGGGGCACAGATACGCAGTATTTT	CASSAAGGTDTQYF
TRBV28	TRBJ2-7	-	-	TGTGCCAGCATTTCTCGGGAGAACTACGAGCAGTACTTC	CASISRENYEQYF
TRBV24-1	TRBJ2-1	few	TRBD2	TGTGCCACCAGTGATTTGTATTTTCGAGGTCTAGCGGGAGGAAAAACCTACAATGAGCAGTTCTTC	CATSDLYFRGLAGGKTYNEQFF
TRBV7-9	TRBJ2-7	many	-	TGTGCCAGCAGCTTAGGCCAGAACTCCTACGAGCAGTACTTC	CASSLGQNSYEQYF
TRBV29-1	TRBJ2-1	few	-	TGCAGCGTTAAAAGCGGTGTTCGGCAGTTCTTC	CSVKSGVRQFF
TRBV28	TRBJ1-6	-	TRBD1	TGTGCCAGCAGTTTATCGGGACAGCTAAATTCACCCCTCCACTTT	CASSLSGQLNSPLHF
TRBV15	TRBJ2-2	-	TRBD2	TGTGCCACCAGCAGAGCCGGACTAGCGGGTCGGACCGGGGAGCTGTTTTTT	CATSRAGLAGRTGELFF
TRBV19	TRBJ2-2	few	TRBD1	TGTGCCAGTAGTGCGACAGGGGGCGCCTACACCGGGGAGCTGTTTTTT	CASSATGGAYTGELFF
TRBV28	TRBJ1-1	many	-	TGTGCCATTAGGCTAAGCACCACTGAAGCTTTCTTT	CAIRLSTTEAFF
TRBV6-1	TRBJ2-1	-	TRBD2	TGTGCCAGTGGGACTAGCGGGACCTACAATGAGCAGTTCTTC	CASGTSGTYNEQFF
TRBV7-2	TRBJ2-4	-	-	TGTGCCAGCAGCCTTTTCAAAAACATTCAGTACTTC	CASSLFKNIQYF
TRBV27	TRBJ2-7	-	-	TGTGCCAGCAGTTCCACCAGGGATGCCTACGAGCAGTACTTC	CASSSTRDAYEQYF
TRBV28	TRBJ2-7	few	TRBD1	TGTGCCAGCAGAGTAACCGGGACAGGGAGCCCCTACGAGCAGTACTTC	CASRVTGTGSPYEQYF
TRBV12-3/TRBV12-4	TRBJ1-5	many	TRBD1	TGTGCCAGCAGTTCCGGGACAGGGGGTGATAGCAATCAGCCCCAGCATTTT	CASSSGTGGDSNQPQHF
TRBV10-3	TRBJ1-6	few	-	TGTGCCATCAGTGAGTCCTGGCAGCTTAATTCACCCCTCCACTTT	CAISESWQLNSPLHF
TRBV10-3	TRBJ2-1	few	-	TGTGCCATCAACCAGGACGACTCCTACAATGAGCAGTTCTTC	CAINQDDSYNEQFF
TRBV7-2	TRBJ2-1	few	-	TGTGCCAGCAGCTCCCTCCCGGTCGGGAATGAGCAGTTCTTC	CASSSLPVGNEQFF
TRBV7-7	TRBJ2-3	-	TRBD2	TGTGCTAGCAGCCCGACTAGCGTGGGGACAGATACGCAGTATTTT	CASSPTSVGTDTQYF
TRBV19	TRBJ1-2	-	TRBD1	TGTGCCAGTAGATCCGGGACAGCCTATGGCTACACCTTC	CASRSGTAYGYTF
TRBV3-1	TRBJ2-1	few	-	TGTGCCAGCAGCCACCGGGACTTCAGCAATGAGCAGTTCTTC	CASSHRDFSNEQFF
TRBV3-1	TRBJ1-5	many	-	TGTGCCAGCAGCCAAGATCGCCAGCCCCAGCATTTT	CASSQDRQPQHF
TRBV28	TRBJ2-7	-	-	TGTGCCAGCCGTGGTGCAGGGACCTCCTACGAGCAGTACTTC	CASRGAGTSYEQYF
TRBV7-2	TRBJ2-4	many	TRBD2	TGTGCCAGCAGCTTAACTAGCGGGAGGTCCGTAACCAAAAACATTCAGTACTTC	CASSLTSGRSVTKNIQYF
TRBV3-1	TRBJ1-1	few	TRBD1	TGTGCCAGCAGCCAACGTGGGTGGGCAGGGGGGACTGAAGCTTTCTTT	CASSQRGWAGGTEAFF
TRBV2	TRBJ2-7	few	TRBD2	TGTGCCAGCAGTGAAAGCCTAGCGGGAGGGTACGAGCAGTACTTC	CASSESLAGGYEQYF
TRBV6-1	TRBJ1-1	many	TRBD1	TGTGCCAGCAGTGCCCGGACAGGGAACACTGAAGCTTTCTTT	CASSARTGNTEAFF
TRBV6-1	TRBJ1-1	-	TRBD1	TGTGCCAGCAATCGGGACAGGGGAATTGAAGCTTTCTTT	CASNRDRGIEAFF
TRBV18	TRBJ2-1	-	-	TGTGCCAGCTCACGATGGAGGGAGGTGGTGAACAATGAGCAGTTCTTC	CASSRWREVVNNEQFF
TRBV28	TRBJ2-4	-	-	TGTGCCAGCACCCCCGGGGGGCGCGAGAACATTCAGTACTTC	CASTPGGRENIQYF
TRBV7-6	TRBJ2-4	-	TRBD2	TGTGCCAGCAGCTTAAGAGCGTGGTGCGGGAGATTAGCCAAAAACATTCAGTACTTC	CASSLRAWCGRLAKNIQYF
TRBV7-2	TRBJ2-1	-	TRBD2	TGTGCCAGCAGCTTAGGGCGGGGGGAAGTAAACAATGAGCAGTTCTTC	CASSLGRGEVNNEQFF
TRBV3-1	TRBJ2-2	-	-	TGTGCCAGCAGCCAACCCGATAGGAACGGGGAGCTGTTTTTT	CASSQPDRNGELFF
TRBV5-5	TRBJ1-5	-	-	TGTGCCAGCAGCTTGGAAGGGTATAGCAATCAGCCCCAGCATTTT	CASSLEGYSNQPQHF
TRBV6-6	TRBJ1-1	-	-	TGTGCCAGCAGTTACTCTCAGGGTAGTGAAGCTTTCTTT	CASSYSQGSEAFF
TRBV28	TRBJ1-1	few	-	TGTGCCAGCAGTTTCGTATGGGTTCCTGTTGAAGCTTTCTTT	CASSFVWVPVEAFF
TRBV5-1	TRBJ2-4	-	-	TGCGCCAGCACCCCCGGGACGGCCAAAAACATTCAGTACTTC	CASTPGTAKNIQYF
TRBV6-2/TRBV6-3	TRBJ2-1	few	-	TGTGCCAGCACCCCCCAAGGCGGGACAAGTTCCTACAATGAGCAGTTCTTC	CASTPQGGTSSYNEQFF
TRBV28	TRBJ2-1	-	TRBD2	TGTGCCAGCAGGCCTCCGGGAGGGCCCTCGGGCGTTGAGCAGTTCTTC	CASRPPGGPSGVEQFF
TRBV24-1	TRBJ1-1	many	-	TGTGCCACCAGTGCTATAGAACCCCATGGCGCTTTCTTT	CATSAIEPHGAFF
TRBV7-8	TRBJ2-7	few	-	TGTGCCAGCAGCTTTGTATCCGTGAAGAACTACGAGCAGTACTTC	CASSFVSVKNYEQYF
TRBV7-6	TRBJ2-1	-	TRBD2	TGTGCCAGCAGCTTAGGGGGAGCGGGAGCGCGCCTCTACAATGAGCAGTTCTTC	CASSLGGAGARLYNEQFF
TRBV6-1	TRBJ2-2	-	-	TGTGCCAGCAGTGAAGCGAGGATTTTCACCGGGGAGCTGTTTTTT	CASSEARIFTGELFF